The 23 T cell receptor beta chains below were found in one sample sequenced in a study of OX40 agonist ivuxolimab in advanced cancers. This table comes from immunoSEQ multiplex PCR, and its TCRdb copy is limited to in-frame clones, with some not included. The sample contains roughly 42,000 clones, around 87% of which appear only once. Sequences were derived from CD4+ or CD8+ T cells sorted from blood, sampled in a trial of the OX40 agonist ivuxolimab. These receptors originate from an adult with an advanced solid tumor such as melanoma, head and neck, liver or kidney cancer.

The chain links TRBV7-6 to TRBJ1-5; 7 nucleotides agree with TRBD1. Germline loops: CDR1 SGHVS, CDR2 FNYEAQ. V shed 5 bases and J 1 base; nucleotides not matched to a gene: 2. The length of the CDR3 is 14 residues. The CDR3: CASSPQGSNQPQHF. CDR3 DNA: TGTGCCAGCAGCCCACAGGGGAGCAATCAGCCCCAGCATTTT.

The chain is built from TRBV9 and TRBJ1-5, with 7 bases matching TRBD1. V was pared by 2 bases and J by 6 bases, with 5 bases of the junction left unmatched. This CDR3 spans 14 amino acids. Germline CDR1 is SGDLS and CDR2 is YYNGEE. The CDR3 protein is CASSVTGEGQPQHF. The CDR3 DNA reads TGTGCCAGCAGCGTTACAGGGGAGGGTCAGCCCCAGCATTTT.

V and J are TRBV28 and TRBJ2-5; D remains unclear. This CDR3 region has 15 residues. V lost 4 bases to trimming and J lost 3 bases, with 15 bases between them. Germline V CDR1 and CDR2: MDHEN, SYDVKM. In DNA form, the CDR3 reads TGTGCCAGCAGTTACGGACCCGCCGACGAAGAGACCCAGTACTTC. It codes for CASSYGPADEETQYF.

The chain carries TRBV9 and TRBJ2-1; 9 positions agree with TRBD1. The CDR3 consists of 14 residues. Germline V gene lookup returns CDR1 SGDLS and CDR2 YYNGEE. Trimming at V came to 3 bases and at J to 13 bases, leaving 11 bases not matched to a gene. The CDR3 spells CASSGGQGTNSQFF. The CDR3 nucleotides read TGTGCCAGCAGCGGGGGACAGGGAACCAATTCTCAGTTCTTC.

This rearrangement joins TRBV6-5 to TRBJ1-2; D ambiguous. CDR3 length: 13 residues. Germline loops: CDR1 MNHEY, CDR2 SVGAGI. Trimming removed 8 bases at V and 2 bases at J, with 12 bases between. CDR3 in DNA: TGTGCCAGCGCCCCGACAACGAACTATGGCTACACCTTC. Amino acid sequence: CASAPTTNYGYTF.

The chain's CDR3 is CSVEGDRGSYEQYF. The DNA of the CDR3 is TGCAGCGTTGAAGGAGACAGGGGGTCCTACGAGCAGTACTTC. This chain links TRBV29-1 with TRBJ2-7, with TRBD1 matching 9 bases. The germline gives CDR1 SQVTM, CDR2 ANQGSEA. Germline trimming cut 1 base from V and 1 base from J; bases unmatched to any gene: 2. This CDR3 spans 14 amino acids.

The gene calls are TRBV5-4 and TRBJ1-1; no clear D gene. The CDR3 is made up of 14 amino acids. Germline CDR1 is SGHNT and CDR2 is YYREEE (reference sequence). The V end was cut by 4 bases, the J end by 4 bases, with 14 bases between. The CDR3 reads CASSPKIASTEAFF. CDR3 nucleotide sequence: TGTGCCAGCAGCCCAAAGATCGCGAGCACTGAAGCTTTCTTT.

This chain links TRBV6-5 with TRBJ2-5; TRBD2 matches at 10 bases. With the DNA end fitting TRBJ2-7 better, the J assignment may be wrong. This CDR3 comprises 15 residues. Germline V gene sequence: CDR1 MNHEY, CDR2 SVGAGI. CDR3 in DNA: TGTGCCAGCAGTTACTCCGCTCTAGCGGGAGTCGAGCAGTACTTC. It encodes CASSYSALAGVEQYF.

The CDR3 protein is CASSPGTGRGYGYTF. The DNA for the CDR3 is TGTGCCAGCAGCCCCGGGACAGGGAGAGGCTATGGCTACACCTTC. The rearrangement uses TRBV9 and TRBJ1-2; 9 nucleotides align to TRBD1. CDR1 SGDLS and CDR2 YYNGEE come from the germline V gene. This CDR3 is 15 amino acids long. The J segment lost 4 bases and the V segment lost 4 bases, leaving 8 bases of the junction unmatched.

The J gene is TRBJ2-5, the V gene TRBV2, with D maybe TRBD2 (6 bases). The V gene lost 6 bases and the J gene lost 4 bases, with 15 bases spanning the gap. The CDR3 contains 14 residues. CDR1 SNHLY and CDR2 FYNNEI come from the germline V gene. The CDR3 reads CASRGGGGVETQYF. CDR3 nucleotides: TGTGCCAGCAGGGGGGGAGGAGGGGTAGAGACCCAGTACTTC.

V is TRBV6-5 and J is TRBJ1-1, with D perhaps TRBD1 (6 bases). The germline V and J ends were trimmed by 2 bases and 1 base, with 8 bases remaining between them. This CDR3 region has 14 residues. Germline V gene data show CDR1 as MNHEY and CDR2 as SVGAGI. The CDR3 nucleotides read TGTGCCAGCAGTTACGGGGACACGAACACTGAAGCTTTCTTT. It is translated as CASSYGDTNTEAFF.

V is TRBV19 and J is TRBJ1-1; D gene unclear. V was pared by 4 bases and J by 5 bases, with 11 bases between. The germline V gene has CDR1 LNHDA and CDR2 SQIVND (reference sequence). The CDR3 loop spans 13 amino acids. CDR3 in amino acids: CASSSGVLTEAFF. The DNA for the CDR3 is TGTGCCAGTAGTAGCGGGGTACTAACTGAAGCTTTCTTT. The complete variable domain, with remaining parts taken from reference TRBV19 and TRBJ1-1, reads DGGITQSPKYLFRKEGQNVTLSCEQNLNHDAMYWYRQDPGQGLRLIYYSQIVNDFQKGDIAEGYSVSREKKESFPLTVTSAQKNPTAFYLCASSSGVLTEAFFGQGTRLTVV.

J is TRBJ1-1 and V is TRBV7-6; D is unresolved. CDR1 and CDR2 from the germline V gene are SGHVS and FNYEAQ. Trimming removed 7 bases from V and 8 bases from J, with 11 bases in between. The CDR3 has 11 residues. The CDR3 loop is CASTDEAEAFF. As DNA, the CDR3 is TGTGCCAGCACAGACGAGGCCGAAGCTTTCTTT.

The chain joins TRBV6-5 to TRBJ1-1; D is perhaps TRBD1 (6 bases). Germline V gene lookup returns CDR1 MNHEY and CDR2 SVGAGI. With 0 bases removed from V and 8 bases from J, the gap between germline ends came to 16 bases. This CDR3 is built from 15 residues. CDR3 sequence (DNA): TGTGCCAGCAGTTACTCCTACACTGGGGGCCTCGAAGCTTTCTTT. It specifies CASSYSYTGGLEAFF.

V is TRBV28 and J is TRBJ2-5, with D unclear. The CDR3 has 11 amino acids. Germline CDR1 reads MDHEN; CDR2 reads SYDVKM. The ends were cut back, 6 bases at V and 5 bases at J, with 7 bases in the middle. CDR3 loop: CASRHRETQYF. Here the CDR3 DNA reads TGTGCCAGCAGACATAGGGAGACCCAGTACTTC.

This chain links TRBV25-1 with TRBJ1-3, with no clear D. Germline CDR1 MGHDK, CDR2 SYGVNS. The CDR3 totals 12 residues. Trimming stripped 3 bases from V and 4 bases from J, with 4 bases between. The CDR3 sequence is CASSDSGNTIYF. CDR3 DNA sequence: TGTGCCAGCAGTGACTCCGGAAACACCATATATTTT.

This clone was found a few times. V usage is TRBV7-8 and J usage is TRBJ1-4; 8 bases fit TRBD1. With 4 bases clipped from V and 2 bases from J, the junction kept 3 bases outside the gene matches. Looked up from germline, CDR1 is SGHVS and CDR2 is FQNEAQ. This CDR3 has 15 amino acids. The CDR3 reads CASSSGQGTNEKLFF. In nucleotides, the CDR3 is TGTGCCAGCAGCTCCGGACAGGGCACTAATGAAAAACTGTTTTTT.

By share, this clone ranks as medium-sized (0.01 to 0.1%). This chain joins TRBV27 and TRBJ2-3; D unresolved. The length of the CDR3 is 15 residues. V gave up 5 bases and J gave up 2 bases, with 14 bases separating them. Germline-derived CDR1 and CDR2 are MNHEY and SMNVEV (reference sequence). CDR3 amino acids: CASSALSVVTDTQYF. CDR3 DNA sequence: TGTGCCAGCAGTGCCCTGAGTGTGGTCACAGATACGCAGTATTTT.

This clone has just a few counts. The rearrangement links TRBV29-1 to TRBJ1-1; D ambiguous. Trimming took off 3 bases at V and 0 bases at J, with 5 bases between the two ends. CDR3 size: 12 residues. Germline lookup yields CDR1 SQVTM and CDR2 ANQGSEA. The CDR3 region is CSVDWLNTEAFF. CDR3 nucleotide sequence: TGCAGCGTTGATTGGTTGAACACTGAAGCTTTCTTT.

By frequency in the sample, this clone is large. For the CDR3, the DNA is TGTGCCACCTTTAGCGCCTCCTACGAGCAGTACTTC. This encodes CATFSASYEQYF. This rearrangement joins TRBV27 to TRBJ2-7, with a possible D match to TRBD2 (5 bases). Germline-derived CDR1 and CDR2 are MNHEY and SMNVEV (reference sequence). V was cut by 10 bases and J by 0 bases, with 10 bases left in between. The CDR3 loop spans 12 amino acids.

The chain joins TRBV7-9 to TRBJ2-3, with a possible D match to TRBD2 (5 bases). V lost 1 base to trimming and J lost 4 bases, with 12 bases between them. The CDR3 runs 15 residues. Germline loops: CDR1 SEHNR, CDR2 FQNEAQ (reference sequence). CDR3 coding DNA: TGTGCCAGCAGCTTAGGAGGACTGACCTCAGATACGCAGTATTTT. This codes for CASSLGGLTSDTQYF.

This chain joins TRBV4-1 and TRBJ2-1, with a weak D call TRBD2 (6 bases). The CDR3 runs 16 residues. The V and J ends lost 1 base and 6 bases respectively, with 16 bases between them. Germline lookup yields CDR1 MGHRA and CDR2 YSYEKL. CDR3 DNA sequence: TGCGCCAGCAGCCAAGTAACCGGGGGACTGGGCAATGAGCAGTTCTTC. Translation gives CASSQVTGGLGNEQFF.

The rearrangement joins TRBV28 to TRBJ2-1; 8 positions agree with TRBD2. Losses at the gene ends were 2 bases for V and 9 bases for J; bases not matched to a gene: 6. This CDR3 is 14 amino acids long. Germline CDR1 is MDHEN and CDR2 is SYDVKM. The CDR3: CASSLAGGLFEQFF. The CDR3 bases are TGTGCCAGCAGTTTAGCGGGGGGACTTTTTGAGCAGTTCTTC.